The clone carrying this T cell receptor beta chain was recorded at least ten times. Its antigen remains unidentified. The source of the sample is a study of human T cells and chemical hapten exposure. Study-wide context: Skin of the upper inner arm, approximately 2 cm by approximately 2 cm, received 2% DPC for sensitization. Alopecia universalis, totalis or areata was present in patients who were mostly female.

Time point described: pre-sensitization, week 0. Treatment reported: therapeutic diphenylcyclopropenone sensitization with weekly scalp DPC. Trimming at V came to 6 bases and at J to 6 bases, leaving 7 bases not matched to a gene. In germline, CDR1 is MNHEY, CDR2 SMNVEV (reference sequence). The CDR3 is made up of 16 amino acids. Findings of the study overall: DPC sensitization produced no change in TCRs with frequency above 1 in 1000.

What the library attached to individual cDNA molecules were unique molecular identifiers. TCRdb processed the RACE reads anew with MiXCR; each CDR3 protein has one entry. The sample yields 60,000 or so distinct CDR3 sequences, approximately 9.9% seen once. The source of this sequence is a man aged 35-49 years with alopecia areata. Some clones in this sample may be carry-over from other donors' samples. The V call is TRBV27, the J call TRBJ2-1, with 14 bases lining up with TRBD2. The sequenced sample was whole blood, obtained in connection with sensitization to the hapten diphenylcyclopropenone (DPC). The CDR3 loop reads CASRGLAGDLGNEQFF. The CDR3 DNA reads TGTGCCAGCAGGGGACTAGCGGGAGATCTCGGCAATGAGCAGTTCTTC.